This TCR beta chain was obtained from a study of blood T cell repertoires in COVID-19 (dated by TCRdb to about 2020). In terms of the full investigation: Collaborator samples came from the United States, Italy and Spain and covered acute and convalescent phases of COVID-19. The material from the prospective study consisted of cDNA or gDNA derived from T cells, B-cell-depleted T cells, or PBMCs. Deeply sampled blood TCRbeta repertoires from subjects exposed to, actively infected with, or recovered from COVID-19 were included in the dataset. The repertoires were made available in a free public database intended to serve as a resource for research on the immune response to SARS-CoV-2. The samples were drawn from two sources: the first 160 participants of the ongoing ImmuneRACE study, and fewer than 1,500 subjects contributed by 6 global collaborators. Sample metadata almost always included a de-identified subject ID, COVID-19 status, age in years and sex. Where HLA class I and class II types were available, the types were taken from metadata supplied by the sample provider, not from assay-based typing. Broader findings and caveats from the paper: Clinical and demographic metadata were provided uncurated, with the amount varying by source and participant.

Notes on this clone: Its specific antigen is unknown. The input lacks base qualities; no much larger clone sits a single base away.

Participants in the prospective study were aged roughly 18 to 100 years, lived in 24 United States geographic areas, and enrolled through a virtual design. In the prospective study, participants were assigned to cohorts based on the clinical history participants reported in a screening survey and a study questionnaire. For ImmuneRACE Cohort 3, a participant was defined as recovered based on two consecutive negative NP/OP PCR tests, clearance by a healthcare professional, or resolution of symptoms. Mobile phlebotomists in the prospective study collected whole blood, serum and a nasopharyngeal or oropharyngeal swab from every participant. Over a roughly 2-month period, participants in the prospective study had the option of providing additional blood draws and questionnaires. Blood samples from the prospective study were shipped frozen or at room temperature prior to DNA extraction. The immunoSEQ Assay, a bias-controlled multiplex PCR, was used to amplify TCRbeta CDR3 regions from genomic DNA. The authors processed their data as follows. The number of nucleated cells in each sample was estimated from the amplification of reference gene primers within the assay. To quantify the absolute abundance of each unique TCRbeta CDR3 rearrangement, sequence reads were collapsed and filtered. For each sample, productive Simpson clonality was calculated as the square root of Simpson's diversity index over productive rearrangements. TCRdb obtained this table from immuneACCESS and retained in-frame rearrangements with V and J assigned. These tables miss some clones; where compared with another copy, unresolved V genes account for less than half of the shortfall, and the remainder is unexplained. The V and J calls and clone size were taken over from that table, and D and trimming were inferred from the DNA. Here the sample has a few hundred thousand clones; 70% to 90% occur a single time. Of the sample, 1.5% to 2% is held by the ten largest clones.

The trim is 0 bases for V and 3 bases for J, with a gap of 12 bases between the germline ends. CDR1 and CDR2, per the germline V gene (reference sequence), are LNHNV and YYDKDF. There are 16 amino acids in the CDR3, from cysteine to phenylalanine inclusive. The read is trimmed to its CDR3 DNA, 48 bases read in frame from base 1. Sample: PBMCs or T cells enriched from blood (not recorded which). The TCR was taken from a woman aged 45-65 years who had recovered from COVID-19. This sequence uses TRBV15 and TRBJ1-3; matching of 5 bases hints at TRBD1 as the D gene. CDR3 reads: CATSREVQGFGNTIYF. The sequenced DNA is TGTGCCACCAGCAGAGAGGTCCAGGGCTTTGGAAACACCATATATTTT.